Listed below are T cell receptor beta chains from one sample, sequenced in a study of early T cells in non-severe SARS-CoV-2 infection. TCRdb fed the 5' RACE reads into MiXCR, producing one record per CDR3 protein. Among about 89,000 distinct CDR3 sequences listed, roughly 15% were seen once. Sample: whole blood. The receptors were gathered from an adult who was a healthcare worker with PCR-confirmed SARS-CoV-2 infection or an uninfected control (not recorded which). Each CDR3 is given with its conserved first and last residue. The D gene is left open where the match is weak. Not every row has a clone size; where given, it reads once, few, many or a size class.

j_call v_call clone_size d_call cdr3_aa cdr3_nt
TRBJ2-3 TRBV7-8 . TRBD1 CASSLPRQGRGTDTQYF TGTGCCAGCAGCTTACCCCGACAGGGCAGGGGCACAGATACGCAGTATTTT
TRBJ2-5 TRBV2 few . CASNDGNQETQYF TGTGCCAGCAATGACGGAAACCAAGAGACCCAGTACTTC
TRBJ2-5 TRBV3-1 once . CASSQRALRETQYF TGTGCCAGCAGCCAAAGGGCACTCCGAGAGACCCAGTACTTC
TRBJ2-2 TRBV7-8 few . CASSLARQVGGELFF TGTGCCAGCAGCTTAGCGCGACAGGTCGGGGGGGAGCTGTTTTTT
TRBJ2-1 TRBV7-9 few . CASSLGSGGSYNEQFF TGTGCCAGCAGCTTAGGATCCGGCGGCTCCTACAATGAGCAGTTCTTC
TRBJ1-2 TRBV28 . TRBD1 CASSQTGQGGGYGYTF TGTGCCAGCAGCCAGACCGGACAGGGGGGCGGCTATGGCTACACCTTC
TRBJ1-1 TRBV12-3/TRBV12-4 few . CASILQGFYTEAFF TGTGCCAGCATCCTACAGGGTTTTTATACTGAAGCTTTCTTT
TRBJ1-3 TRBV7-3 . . CASSPTPGGNTIYF TGTGCCAGCAGCCCCACTCCAGGGGGAAACACCATATATTTT
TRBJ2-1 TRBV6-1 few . CASRRTRDSLNEQFF TGTGCCAGCAGAAGAACCCGGGACTCCCTAAATGAGCAGTTCTTC
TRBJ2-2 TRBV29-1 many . CSVPVGGVLGGELFF TGCAGCGTTCCAGTCGGTGGGGTCCTGGGAGGGGAGCTGTTTTTT
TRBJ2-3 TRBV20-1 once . CSAAQGLIDTQYF TGCAGTGCTGCACAGGGTTTGATAGATACGCAGTATTTT
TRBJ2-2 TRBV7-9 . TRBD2 CASSPGGADTGELFF TGTGCCAGCAGCCCCGGGGGGGCCGACACCGGGGAGCTGTTTTTT
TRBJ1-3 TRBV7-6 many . CASSPSLSSGNTIYF TGTGCCAGCAGCCCGTCCTTGAGCTCTGGAAACACCATATATTTT
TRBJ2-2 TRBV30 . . CAWSWQTGELFF TGTGCCTGGAGTTGGCAGACCGGGGAGCTGTTTTTT
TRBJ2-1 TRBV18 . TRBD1 CASSPGTGNEQFF TGTGCCAGCTCACCCGGGACAGGCAATGAGCAGTTCTTC
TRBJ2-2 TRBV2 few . CASKLGDTSNTGELFF TGTGCCAGCAAGTTAGGGGACACCTCGAACACCGGGGAGCTGTTTTTT
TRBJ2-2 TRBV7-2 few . CASSLAKVDTGELFF TGTGCCAGCAGCTTAGCTAAAGTCGACACCGGGGAGCTGTTTTTT
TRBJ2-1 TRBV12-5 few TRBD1 CASGRRSRDRANNEQFF TGTGCTAGTGGACGACGAAGCCGGGACAGGGCCAACAATGAGCAGTTCTTC
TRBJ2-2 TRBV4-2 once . CASSPRTGTGELFF TGTGCCAGCAGCCCTAGGACGGGCACCGGGGAGCTGTTTTTT
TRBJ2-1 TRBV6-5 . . CASSYGTGYNEQFF TGTGCCAGCAGTTACGGGACTGGTTACAATGAGCAGTTCTTC
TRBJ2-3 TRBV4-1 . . CASSQDIQGVGRTDTQYF TGCGCCAGCAGCCAAGATATCCAGGGAGTGGGGCGCACAGATACGCAGTATTTT
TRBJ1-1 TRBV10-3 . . CAIRDRQNTEAFF TGTGCCATCAGGGACAGACAGAACACTGAAGCTTTCTTT
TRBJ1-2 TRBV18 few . CASSPYSYGYTF TGTGCCAGCTCACCATATAGCTATGGCTACACCTTC
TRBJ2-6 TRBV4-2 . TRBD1 CASSQDRGSGANVLTF TGTGCCAGCAGCCAAGACAGGGGGTCTGGGGCCAACGTCCTGACTTTC
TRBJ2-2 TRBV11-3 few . CASSFGGTNTGELFF TGTGCCAGCAGCTTCGGCGGGACGAACACCGGGGAGCTGTTTTTT
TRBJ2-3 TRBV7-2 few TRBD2 CASSPGLAGEGSQYF TGTGCCAGCAGCCCCGGACTAGCGGGGGAAGGATCGCAGTATTTT
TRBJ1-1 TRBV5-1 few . CASSPGNDLLTTNTEAFF TGCGCCAGCAGCCCCGGGAATGACCTTCTCACCACCAACACTGAAGCTTTCTTT
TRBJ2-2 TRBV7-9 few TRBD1 CASSPGTGNTGELFF TGTGCCAGCAGTCCCGGGACAGGGAACACCGGGGAGCTGTTTTTT
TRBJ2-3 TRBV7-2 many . CASTSSINHPTDTQYF TGTGCCAGCACCTCCTCGATAAATCACCCGACAGATACGCAGTATTTT
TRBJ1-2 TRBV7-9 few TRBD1 CASSSGDSYGYTF TGTGCCAGCAGCTCAGGGGACAGCTATGGCTACACCTTC
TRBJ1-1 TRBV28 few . CASRLDTAWTEAFF TGTGCCAGCAGACTGGACACTGCGTGGACTGAAGCTTTCTTT
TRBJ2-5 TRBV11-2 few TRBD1 CASSLGRGREETQYF TGTGCCAGCAGCTTAGGCAGGGGGCGAGAAGAGACCCAGTACTTC
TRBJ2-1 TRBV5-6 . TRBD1 CASSTGGMLNEQFF TGTGCCAGCTCGACAGGGGGAATGCTCAATGAGCAGTTCTTC
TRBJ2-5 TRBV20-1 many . CSARQKKVWAAPQETQYF TGCAGTGCTAGACAAAAGAAGGTGTGGGCAGCGCCCCAAGAGACCCAGTACTTC
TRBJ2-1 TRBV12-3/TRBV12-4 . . CASSLGQVEQFF TGTGCCAGCAGTTTGGGGCAGGTCGAGCAGTTCTTC
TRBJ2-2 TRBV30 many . CAWSSHAGPGELFF TGTGCCTGGAGTTCGCACGCAGGCCCCGGGGAGCTGTTTTTT
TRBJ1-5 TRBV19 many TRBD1 CASSRTGLSNQPQHF TGTGCCAGTAGTAGGACAGGCCTTAGCAATCAGCCCCAGCATTTT
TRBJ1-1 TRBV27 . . CASSPPGVMNTEAFF TGTGCCAGCAGTCCCCCAGGAGTAATGAACACTGAAGCTTTCTTT
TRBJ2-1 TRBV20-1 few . CSARPKRYNEQFF TGCAGTGCTAGACCTAAGCGGTACAATGAGCAGTTCTTC
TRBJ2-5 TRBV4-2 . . CASSQETLTPQYF TGTGCCAGCAGCCAAGAAACCCTAACCCCCCAGTACTTC
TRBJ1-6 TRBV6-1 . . CASSWNPWVGSPLHF TGTGCCAGCAGCTGGAATCCCTGGGTAGGATCACCCCTCCACTTT
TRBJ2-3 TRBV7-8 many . CASSTQDADTQYF TGTGCCAGCAGCACACAGGACGCAGATACGCAGTATTTT
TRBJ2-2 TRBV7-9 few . CASSLVGANTGELFF TGTGCCAGCAGCTTAGTTGGCGCGAACACCGGGGAGCTGTTTTTT
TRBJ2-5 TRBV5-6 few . CASSLVRGVGETQYF TGTGCCAGCAGCTTGGTCCGCGGGGTGGGAGAGACCCAGTACTTC
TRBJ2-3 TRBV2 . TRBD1 CASDRYTDTQYF TGTGCCTCGGACAGGTACACAGATACGCAGTATTTT
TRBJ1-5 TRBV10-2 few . CASSDQGNQPQHF TGCGCCAGCAGTGACCAGGGCAATCAGCCCCAGCATTTT
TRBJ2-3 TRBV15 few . CATSGIITDTQYF TGTGCCACCAGTGGGATTATAACAGATACGCAGTATTTT
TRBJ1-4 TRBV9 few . CASSEASNEKLFF TGTGCCAGCAGCGAGGCCTCTAATGAAAAACTGTTTTTT
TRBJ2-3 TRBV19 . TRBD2 CASKNRGLAGSTDTQYF TGTGCCAGTAAAAACCGAGGACTAGCGGGGAGCACAGATACGCAGTATTTT
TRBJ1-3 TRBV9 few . CASSVGGQGNTIYF TGTGCCAGCAGCGTAGGGGGGCAGGGAAACACCATATATTTT
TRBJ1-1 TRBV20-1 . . CSAGRWAEAFF TGCAGTGCCGGACGCTGGGCTGAAGCTTTCTTT
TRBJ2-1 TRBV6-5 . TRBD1 CASSYGTGKKNNEQFF TGTGCCAGCAGTTACGGGACAGGGAAGAAGAACAATGAGCAGTTCTTC